The rows below give T cell receptor beta chains drawn from one sample of a study of T-cell memory formation after mild COVID-19. TCRdb recomputed calls from the 5' RACE reads with MiXCR, one row per CDR3 protein. The sample has nearly 250,000 distinct CDR3 sequences; 15% are singletons. The source material was PBMCs or a T cell subset sorted from them (not recorded which). These receptor sequences come from an adult woman who had mild COVID-19 (a few samples of this study predate the infection). Cell type and time point are not known. The CDR3 runs from the conserved cysteine through the conserved F or W. D genes are given only for firm matches. Rows may omit the clone size; those that give it use once, few, many or a size class.

clone size	CDR3 length	D gene	V gene	J gene	CDR3 DNA	CDR3 protein
-	15	TRBD1	TRBV14	TRBJ1-2	TGTGCCAGCAGCCAGGACAGGTTCGGGGACTATGGCTACACCTTC	CASSQDRFGDYGYTF
few	15	TRBD1	TRBV7-3	TRBJ2-2	TGTGCCAGCAGCCCACAGGGGGCAAACACCGGGGAGCTGTTTTTT	CASSPQGANTGELFF
few	14	TRBD2	TRBV6-2/TRBV6-3	TRBJ2-5	TGTGCCAGCAGTTTAGCGGGAGGTGTGAAGACCCAGTACTTC	CASSLAGGVKTQYF
few	13	-	TRBV19	TRBJ2-7	TGTGCCAGTAGTATGCGGCAGAGCGACGAGCAGTACTTC	CASSMRQSDEQYF
-	15	-	TRBV14	TRBJ1-3	TGTGCCAGCAGCCAAGCGAGAGGGGTCGGAAACACCATATATTTT	CASSQARGVGNTIYF
few	12	-	TRBV7-2	TRBJ1-5	TGTGCCAGCAGCTCCCCAGGGGCACGCCAGCATTTT	CASSSPGARQHF
-	14	-	TRBV11-3	TRBJ2-2	TGTGCCAGCAGCGCGAGGGGGTACACCGGGGAGCTGTTTTTT	CASSARGYTGELFF
many	13	-	TRBV5-6	TRBJ2-3	TGTGCCAGCAGGCCGGTTCAGACAGATACGCAGTATTTT	CASRPVQTDTQYF
few	16	-	TRBV4-3	TRBJ2-2	TGCGCCAGCAGCCACCAGCACGACAGGAACACCGGGGAGCTGTTTTTT	CASSHQHDRNTGELFF
few	13	-	TRBV12-3/TRBV12-4	TRBJ1-1	TGTGCCAGCACCCTATACAGGGCTACTGAAGCTTTCTTT	CASTLYRATEAFF
-	12	-	TRBV6-1	TRBJ1-2	TGTGCCAGCAGTGAAGAAGGGGATGGCTACACCTTC	CASSEEGDGYTF
-	16	-	TRBV7-7	TRBJ2-5	TGTGCCAGCAGCAGAAAGGTGGGGGGCACAGGGGAGACCCAGTACTTC	CASSRKVGGTGETQYF
few	16	-	TRBV9	TRBJ1-4	TGTGCCAGCAGCGTAGTCGGGGAGCCCTTTAATGAAAAACTGTTTTTT	CASSVVGEPFNEKLFF
-	14	TRBD1	TRBV12-3/TRBV12-4	TRBJ2-1	TGTGCCAGCAGTCTACAGGGGGCCTACAATGAGCAGTTCTTC	CASSLQGAYNEQFF
few	18	TRBD2	TRBV7-9	TRBJ2-2	TGTGCCAGCAGCTTTGGACTAGCGGGGGTCCCGAACACCGGGGAGCTGTTTTTT	CASSFGLAGVPNTGELFF
-	13	TRBD1	TRBV15	TRBJ2-7	TGTGCCACCAGCGCGAACAGGGGGTACGAGCAGTACTTC	CATSANRGYEQYF
many	12	-	TRBV5-1	TRBJ2-7	TGCGCCAGCAGCTTTCCCAGAGGCGAGCAGTACTTC	CASSFPRGEQYF
-	15	TRBD1	TRBV24-1	TRBJ2-2	TGTGCCACCTATGACAGGGAACGTGACATCGGGGAGCTGTTTTTT	CATYDRERDIGELFF
few	15	TRBD2	TRBV2	TRBJ2-1	TGTGCCAGCAGCAGACTAGCGGCCCTCCACAATGAGCAGTTCTTC	CASSRLAALHNEQFF
-	17	TRBD2	TRBV7-3	TRBJ2-3	TGTGCCAGCAGCTCCTCGGGGGGGCCGTGGGTCACAGATACGCAGTATTTT	CASSSSGGPWVTDTQYF
few	16	-	TRBV5-1	TRBJ2-7	TGCGCCAGCGCTTGGGGTAGGGGGGGGAGCTCCTACGAGCAGTACTTC	CASAWGRGGSSYEQYF
-	15	TRBD2	TRBV6-5	TRBJ2-3	TGTGCCAGCAGCCGCCGCGGGGGGGCCGGGGATACGCAGTATTTT	CASSRRGGAGDTQYF
few	14	-	TRBV24-1	TRBJ2-2	TGTGCCACCGGGCCGGGGTTTGGCACCGGGGAGCTGTTTTTT	CATGPGFGTGELFF
-	15	TRBD1	TRBV20-1	TRBJ2-7	TGCAGTGCCGCCCCTCTACAGGGGGCGCAATACGAGCAGTACTTC	CSAAPLQGAQYEQYF
-	14	TRBD1	TRBV5-1	TRBJ1-1	TGCGCCAGCAGCTTGGGTGCAGGGGGCACTGAAGCTTTCTTT	CASSLGAGGTEAFF
-	15	TRBD1	TRBV12-3/TRBV12-4	TRBJ1-5	TGTGCCAGCACAACCGGGACAGGGGTGAATCAGCCCCAGCATTTT	CASTTGTGVNQPQHF
few	13	-	TRBV12-3/TRBV12-4	TRBJ1-1	TGTGCCAGCAGTTTAGTCCCTAGGCCTGAAGCTTTCTTT	CASSLVPRPEAFF
-	14	TRBD1	TRBV20-1	TRBJ1-4	TGCAGTGCTACGGACAGGGGGACTAATGAAAAACTGTTTTTT	CSATDRGTNEKLFF
-	14	TRBD1	TRBV24-1	TRBJ2-1	TGTGCCACCAGCCTACCCGACAGGGACAATGAGCAGTTCTTC	CATSLPDRDNEQFF
-	14	-	TRBV5-1	TRBJ2-7	TGCGCCAGCAGCCCGGACACCTCTCCCTACGAGCAGTACTTC	CASSPDTSPYEQYF
many	15	TRBD1	TRBV12-3/TRBV12-4	TRBJ1-3	TGTGCCAGCAGTTCAGGGGGGAGCTCTGGAAACACCATATATTTT	CASSSGGSSGNTIYF
few	14	TRBD2	TRBV6-5	TRBJ2-1	TGTGCCAGCAGACGTCCAGCGGGAAACAATGAGCAGTTCTTC	CASRRPAGNNEQFF
-	14	-	TRBV3-1	TRBJ2-1	TGTGCCAGCAGGTCACCCAGCTCCTACAATGAGCAGTTCTTC	CASRSPSSYNEQFF
few	15	TRBD1	TRBV4-1	TRBJ2-3	TGCGCCAGCAGCCAAACCGGGACAGGGGCTGATACGCAGTATTTT	CASSQTGTGADTQYF
-	14	TRBD2	TRBV7-2	TRBJ2-3	TGTGCCAGCAGCATAAATAGCGGGGCAGATACGCAGTATTTT	CASSINSGADTQYF
-	13	TRBD2	TRBV27	TRBJ2-5	TGTGCCAGCAGGCGGACTAGCGGGGGGACCCAGTACTTC	CASRRTSGGTQYF
few	14	-	TRBV20-1	TRBJ2-3	TGCAGTGCTAGGGGTGTCCCTAGCACAGATACGCAGTATTTT	CSARGVPSTDTQYF
few	14	-	TRBV6-6	TRBJ1-4	TGTGCCAGCAGTGACTACAAGGGCGGTGAAAAACTGTTTTTT	CASSDYKGGEKLFF
-	15	-	TRBV20-1	TRBJ1-5	TGCAGTGCTAAGGGCACTACAGGGTCCCATCAGCCCCAGCATTTT	CSAKGTTGSHQPQHF
-	14	-	TRBV6-6	TRBJ1-1	TGTGCCAGCAGACCGGACAGTACCAACACTGAAGCTTTCTTT	CASRPDSTNTEAFF
many	14	TRBD1	TRBV10-3	TRBJ1-2	TGTGCCATCAGCCTAGGACAGGGGGCGTTTGGCTACACCTTC	CAISLGQGAFGYTF